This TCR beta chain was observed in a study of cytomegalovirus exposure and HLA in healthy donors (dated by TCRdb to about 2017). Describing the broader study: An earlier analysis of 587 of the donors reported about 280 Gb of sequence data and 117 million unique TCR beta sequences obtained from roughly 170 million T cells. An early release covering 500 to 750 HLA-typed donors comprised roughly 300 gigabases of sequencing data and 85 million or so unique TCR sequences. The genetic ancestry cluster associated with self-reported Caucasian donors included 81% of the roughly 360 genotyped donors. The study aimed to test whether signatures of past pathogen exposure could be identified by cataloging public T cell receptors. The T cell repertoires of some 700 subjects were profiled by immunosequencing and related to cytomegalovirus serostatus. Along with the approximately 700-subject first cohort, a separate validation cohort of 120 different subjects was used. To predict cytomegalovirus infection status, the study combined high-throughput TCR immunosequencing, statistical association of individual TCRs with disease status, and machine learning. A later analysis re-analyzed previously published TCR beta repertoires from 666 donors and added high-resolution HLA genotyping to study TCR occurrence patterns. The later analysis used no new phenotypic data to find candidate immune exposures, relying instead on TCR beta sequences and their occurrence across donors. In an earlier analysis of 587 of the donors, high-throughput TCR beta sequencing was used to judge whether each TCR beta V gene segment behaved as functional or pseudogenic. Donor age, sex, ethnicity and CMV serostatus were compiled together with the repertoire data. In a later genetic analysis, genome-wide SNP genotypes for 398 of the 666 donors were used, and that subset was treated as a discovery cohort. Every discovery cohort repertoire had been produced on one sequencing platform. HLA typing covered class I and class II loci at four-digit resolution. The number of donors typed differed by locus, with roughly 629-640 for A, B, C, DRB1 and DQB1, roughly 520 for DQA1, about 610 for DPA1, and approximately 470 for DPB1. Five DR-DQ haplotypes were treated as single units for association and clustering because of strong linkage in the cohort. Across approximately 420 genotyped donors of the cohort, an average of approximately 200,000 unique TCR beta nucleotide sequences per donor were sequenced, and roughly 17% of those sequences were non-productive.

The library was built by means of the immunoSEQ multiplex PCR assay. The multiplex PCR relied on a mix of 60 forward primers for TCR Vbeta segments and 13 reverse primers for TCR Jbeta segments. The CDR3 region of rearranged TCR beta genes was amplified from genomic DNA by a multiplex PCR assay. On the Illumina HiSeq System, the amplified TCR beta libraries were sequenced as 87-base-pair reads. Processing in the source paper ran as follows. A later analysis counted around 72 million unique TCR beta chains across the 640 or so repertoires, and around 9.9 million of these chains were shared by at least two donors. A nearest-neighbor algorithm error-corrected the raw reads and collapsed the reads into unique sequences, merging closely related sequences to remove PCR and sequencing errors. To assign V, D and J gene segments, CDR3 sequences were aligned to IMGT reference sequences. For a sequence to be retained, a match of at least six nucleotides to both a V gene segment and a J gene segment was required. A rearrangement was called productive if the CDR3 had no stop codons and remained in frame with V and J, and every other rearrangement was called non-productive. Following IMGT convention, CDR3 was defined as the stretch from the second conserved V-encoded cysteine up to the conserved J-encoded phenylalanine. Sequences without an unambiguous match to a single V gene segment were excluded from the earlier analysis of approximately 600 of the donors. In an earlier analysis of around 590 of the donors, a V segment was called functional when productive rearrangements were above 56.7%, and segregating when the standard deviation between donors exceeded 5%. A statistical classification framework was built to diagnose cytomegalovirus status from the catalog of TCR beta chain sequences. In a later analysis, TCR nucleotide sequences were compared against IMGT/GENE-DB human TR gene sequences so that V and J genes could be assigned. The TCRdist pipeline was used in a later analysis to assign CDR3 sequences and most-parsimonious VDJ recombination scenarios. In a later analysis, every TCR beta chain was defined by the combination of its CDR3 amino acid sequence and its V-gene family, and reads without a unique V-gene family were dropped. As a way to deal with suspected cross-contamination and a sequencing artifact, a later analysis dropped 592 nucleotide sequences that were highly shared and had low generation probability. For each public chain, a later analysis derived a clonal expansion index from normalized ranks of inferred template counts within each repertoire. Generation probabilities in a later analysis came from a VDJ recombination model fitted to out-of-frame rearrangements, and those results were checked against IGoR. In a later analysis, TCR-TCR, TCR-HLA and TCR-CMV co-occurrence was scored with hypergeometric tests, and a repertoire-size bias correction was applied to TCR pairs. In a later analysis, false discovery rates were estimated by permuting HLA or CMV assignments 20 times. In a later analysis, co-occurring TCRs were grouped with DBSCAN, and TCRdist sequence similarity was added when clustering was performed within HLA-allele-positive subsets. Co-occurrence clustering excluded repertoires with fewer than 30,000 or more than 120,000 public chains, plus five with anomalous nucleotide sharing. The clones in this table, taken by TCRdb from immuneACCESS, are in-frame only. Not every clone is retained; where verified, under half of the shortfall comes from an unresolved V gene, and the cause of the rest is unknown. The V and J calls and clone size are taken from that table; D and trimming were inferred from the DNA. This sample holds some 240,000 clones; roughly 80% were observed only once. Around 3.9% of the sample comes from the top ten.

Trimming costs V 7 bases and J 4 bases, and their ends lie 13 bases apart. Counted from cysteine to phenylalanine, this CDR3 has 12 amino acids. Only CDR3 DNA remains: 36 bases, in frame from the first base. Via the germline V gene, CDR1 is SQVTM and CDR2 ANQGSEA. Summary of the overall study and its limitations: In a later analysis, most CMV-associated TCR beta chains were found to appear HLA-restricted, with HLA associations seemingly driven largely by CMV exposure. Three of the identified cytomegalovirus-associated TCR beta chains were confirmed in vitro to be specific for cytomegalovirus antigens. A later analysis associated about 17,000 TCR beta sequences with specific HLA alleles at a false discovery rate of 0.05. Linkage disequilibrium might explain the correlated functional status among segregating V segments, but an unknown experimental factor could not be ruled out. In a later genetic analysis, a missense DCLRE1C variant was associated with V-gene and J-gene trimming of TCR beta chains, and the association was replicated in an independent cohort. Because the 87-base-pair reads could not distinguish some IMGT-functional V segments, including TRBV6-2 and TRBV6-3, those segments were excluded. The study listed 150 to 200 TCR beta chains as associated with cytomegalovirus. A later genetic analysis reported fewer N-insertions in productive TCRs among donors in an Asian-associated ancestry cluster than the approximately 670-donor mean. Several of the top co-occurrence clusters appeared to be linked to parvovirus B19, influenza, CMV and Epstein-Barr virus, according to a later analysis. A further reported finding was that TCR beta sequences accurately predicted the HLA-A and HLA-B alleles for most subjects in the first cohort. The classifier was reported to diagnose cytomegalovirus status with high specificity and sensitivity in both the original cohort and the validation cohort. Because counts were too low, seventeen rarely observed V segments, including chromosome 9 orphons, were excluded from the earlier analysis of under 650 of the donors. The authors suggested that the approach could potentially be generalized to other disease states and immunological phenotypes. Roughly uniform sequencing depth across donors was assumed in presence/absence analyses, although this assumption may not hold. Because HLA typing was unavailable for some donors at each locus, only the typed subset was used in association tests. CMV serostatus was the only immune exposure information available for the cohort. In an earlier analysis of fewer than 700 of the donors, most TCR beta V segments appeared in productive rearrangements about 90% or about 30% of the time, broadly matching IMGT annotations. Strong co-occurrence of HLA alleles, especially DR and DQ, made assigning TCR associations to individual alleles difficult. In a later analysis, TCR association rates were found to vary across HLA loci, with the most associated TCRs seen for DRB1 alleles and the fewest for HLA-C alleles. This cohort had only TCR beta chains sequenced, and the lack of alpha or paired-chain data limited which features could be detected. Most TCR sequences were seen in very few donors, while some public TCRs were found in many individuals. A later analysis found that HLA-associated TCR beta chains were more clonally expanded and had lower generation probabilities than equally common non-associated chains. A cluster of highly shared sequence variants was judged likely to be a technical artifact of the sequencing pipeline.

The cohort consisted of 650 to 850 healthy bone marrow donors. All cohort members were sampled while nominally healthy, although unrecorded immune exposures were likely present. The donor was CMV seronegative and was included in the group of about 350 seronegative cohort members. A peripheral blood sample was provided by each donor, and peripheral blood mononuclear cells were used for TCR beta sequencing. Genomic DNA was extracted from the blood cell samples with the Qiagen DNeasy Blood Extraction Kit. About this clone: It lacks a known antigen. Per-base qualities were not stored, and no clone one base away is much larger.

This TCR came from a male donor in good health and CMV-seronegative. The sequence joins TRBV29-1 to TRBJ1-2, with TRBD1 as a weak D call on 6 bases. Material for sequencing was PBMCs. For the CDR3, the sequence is CSAQGGGYGYTF. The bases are TGCAGCGCGCAAGGGGGGGGCTATGGCTACACCTTC.